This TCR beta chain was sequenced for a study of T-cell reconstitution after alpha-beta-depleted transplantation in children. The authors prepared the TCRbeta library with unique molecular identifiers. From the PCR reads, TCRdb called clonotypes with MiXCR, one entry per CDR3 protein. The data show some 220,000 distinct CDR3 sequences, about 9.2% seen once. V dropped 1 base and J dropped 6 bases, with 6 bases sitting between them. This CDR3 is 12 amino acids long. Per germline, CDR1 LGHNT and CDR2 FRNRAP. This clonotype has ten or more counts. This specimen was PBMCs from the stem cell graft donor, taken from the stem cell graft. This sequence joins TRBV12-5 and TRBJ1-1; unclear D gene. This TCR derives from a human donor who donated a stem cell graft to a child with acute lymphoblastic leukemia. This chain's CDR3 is CASGLGGAEAFF. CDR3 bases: TGTGCTAGTGGTTTGGGGGGAGCTGAAGCTTTCTTT.